Sequencing of this T cell receptor beta chain was carried out in a study of identical twins. Overall study results and limits: Memory repertoires showed no such pattern, whereas abundant cord blood beta clonotypes carried fewer insertions. Out-of-frame alpha sequences that twins shared showed excess low generation probability. Models came in too low on out-of-frame TCR alpha sharing in monozygotic twins.

TCRdb itself ran the 5' RACE reads through MiXCR, one entry per CDR3 protein. Of about 810,000 distinct CDR3 sequences listed, roughly an eighth are singletons. Concerning this clonotype: The antigen is unknown.

These data were likewise used in another study, on yellow fever vaccine responses in identical twins. From that study: Twins' vaccine T cell responses reportedly seemed partly convergent and partly personalized.

The sample consisted of PBMCs. This TCR came from a woman younger than 35 in good health.

CDR3 sequence: CASSLSSLGTEAFF. Here the CDR3 DNA reads TGTGCCAGCAGTTTAAGTTCCCTGGGGACTGAAGCTTTCTTT. The chain employs TRBV12-3 or TRBV12-4 and TRBJ1-1, with D hard to call. The CDR3 extends over 14 amino acids. V was pared by 2 bases and J by 5 bases, with 12 bases between.